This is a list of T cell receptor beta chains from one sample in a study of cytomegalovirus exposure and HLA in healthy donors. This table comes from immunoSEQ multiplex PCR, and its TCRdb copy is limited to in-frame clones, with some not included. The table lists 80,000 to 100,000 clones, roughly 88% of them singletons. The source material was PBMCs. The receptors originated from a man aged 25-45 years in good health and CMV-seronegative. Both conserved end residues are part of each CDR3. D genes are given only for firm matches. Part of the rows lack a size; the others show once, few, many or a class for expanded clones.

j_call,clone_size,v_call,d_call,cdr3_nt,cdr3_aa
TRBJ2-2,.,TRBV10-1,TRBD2,TGCGCCAGCAGCCCAGCGGGGGGTATCACCGGGGAGCTGTTTTTT,CASSPAGGITGELFF
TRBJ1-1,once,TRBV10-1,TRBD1,TGCGCCAGTGCGACAGGGACGAACACTGAAGCTTTCTTT,CASATGTNTEAFF
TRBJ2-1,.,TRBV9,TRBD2,TGTGCCAGCAGCGTAGCACTAGGGGCTAGCGGGAGTTATTATGAGCAGTTCTTC,CASSVALGASGSYYEQFF
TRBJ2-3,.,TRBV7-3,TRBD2,TGTGCCAGCAGCCTTTCCCGGCGGGAGTCCGATACGCAGTATTTT,CASSLSRRESDTQYF
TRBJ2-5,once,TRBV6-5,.,TGTGCCAGCGCCTGGCGGCATCAAGAGACCCAGTACTTC,CASAWRHQETQYF
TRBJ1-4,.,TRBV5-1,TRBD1,TGCGCCAGCAGCTTGAAAGGACAGGATAATGAAAAACTGTTTTTT,CASSLKGQDNEKLFF
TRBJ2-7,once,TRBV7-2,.,TGTGCCAGCAGCTTCCCAGGGTCCTACGAGCAGTACTTC,CASSFPGSYEQYF
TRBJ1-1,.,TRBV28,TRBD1,TGTGCCAGCGGGCTAACAGGGGGCACTGAAGCTTTCTTT,CASGLTGGTEAFF
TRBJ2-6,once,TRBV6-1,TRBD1,TGTGCCAGCAGTGGATCCGGACAGGAATACTCTGGGGCCAACGTCCTGACTTTC,CASSGSGQEYSGANVLTF
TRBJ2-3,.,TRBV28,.,TGTGCCAGCAGTTTATCGCTGGTGGCAGGGGATACGCAGTATTTT,CASSLSLVAGDTQYF
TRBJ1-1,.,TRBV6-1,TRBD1,TGTGCCAGCAGTGAATCACGGACAGGGCCGAACACTGAAGCTTTCTTT,CASSESRTGPNTEAFF
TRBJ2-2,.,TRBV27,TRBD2,TGTGCCAGCAGTCCCCTGCCGGGAGGGCCCCCCGGGGAGCTGTTTTTT,CASSPLPGGPPGELFF
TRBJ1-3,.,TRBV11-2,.,TGTGCCAGCAGCCCTGGGGTGGGGAGAGGCCCTGGAAACACCATATATTTT,CASSPGVGRGPGNTIYF
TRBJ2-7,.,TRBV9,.,TGTGCCAGCAGCGCCACCCAGGGGACCTACGAGCAGTACTTC,CASSATQGTYEQYF
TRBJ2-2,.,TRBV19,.,TGTGCCAGTAGCAACGACAGAAACACCGGGGAGCTGTTTTTT,CASSNDRNTGELFF
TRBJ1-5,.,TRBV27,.,TGTGCCAGCAGTTCCATTCGACATTCACATAGCAATCAGCCCCAGCATTTT,CASSSIRHSHSNQPQHF
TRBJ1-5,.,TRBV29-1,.,TGCAGCGTTGGGGCGGGGGTCAATCAGCCCCAGCATTTT,CSVGAGVNQPQHF
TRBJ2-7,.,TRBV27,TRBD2,TGTGCCAGCAGTTTATCGGCCAGCGGGAGGTTTTTGGAGCAGTACTTC,CASSLSASGRFLEQYF
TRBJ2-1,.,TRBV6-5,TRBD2,TGTGCCAGCAGCGCTGCTAGCGGGAGTTACAATGAGCAGTTCTTC,CASSAASGSYNEQFF
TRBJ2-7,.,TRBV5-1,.,TGCGCCAGCAGCATGTCACAGGGTTACGAGCAGTACTTC,CASSMSQGYEQYF
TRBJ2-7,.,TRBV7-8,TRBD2,TGTGCCAGCAATAGCGGGTACGAGCAGTACTTC,CASNSGYEQYF
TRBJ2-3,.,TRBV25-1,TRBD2,TGTGCCAGCAGTGATCTCTTGCGGGAGAGCACAGATACGCAGTATTTT,CASSDLLRESTDTQYF
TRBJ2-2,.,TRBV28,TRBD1,TGTGCCAGCAGCCCCCTCGACAGGGACACCGGGGAGCTGTTTTTT,CASSPLDRDTGELFF
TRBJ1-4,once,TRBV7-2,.,TGTGCCAGCAGCTTAAGCCCGGGGGGAGAAAAACTGTTTTTT,CASSLSPGGEKLFF
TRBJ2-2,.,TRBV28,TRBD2,TGTGCCAGCAGTCTACTACGGACTAGCGGGCCCACCGGGGAGCTGTTTTTT,CASSLLRTSGPTGELFF
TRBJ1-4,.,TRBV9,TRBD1,TGTGCCAGCAGCCCGGGACAGTTCAATGAAAAACTGTTTTTT,CASSPGQFNEKLFF
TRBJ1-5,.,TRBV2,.,TGTGCCAGCAGGTACAGGGTGAATCAGCCCCAGCATTTT,CASRYRVNQPQHF
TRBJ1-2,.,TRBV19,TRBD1,TGTGCCAGTAGTATACCGGGACAGCGCTATGGCTACACCTTC,CASSIPGQRYGYTF
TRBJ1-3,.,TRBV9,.,TGTGCCAGCAGCAGGGCGGGACCCTCTGGAAACACCATATATTTT,CASSRAGPSGNTIYF
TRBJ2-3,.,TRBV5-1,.,TGCGCCAGCAGACCCACACGTGGAGGAGATACGCAGTATTTT,CASRPTRGGDTQYF
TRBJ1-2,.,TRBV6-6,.,TGTGCCAGCAGTAGCCAGGGAGGCCCTATCAATGGCTACACCTTC,CASSSQGGPINGYTF
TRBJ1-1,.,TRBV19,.,TGTGCCAGTAGTATCGGGTTGGGGGGCACTGAAGCTTTCTTT,CASSIGLGGTEAFF
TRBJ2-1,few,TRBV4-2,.,TGTGCCAGCAGCCAAGACACGGACTTATACAATGAGCAGTTCTTC,CASSQDTDLYNEQFF
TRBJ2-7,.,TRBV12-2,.,TGTGCAAGTCGCACTAGGTTAGGGACTAGCGCTCCCTACGAGCAGTACTTC,CASRTRLGTSAPYEQYF
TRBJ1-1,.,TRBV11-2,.,TGTGCCAGCAGCCCGCAGGGGAAGAGGGGCCTTTACACTGAAGCTTTCTTT,CASSPQGKRGLYTEAFF
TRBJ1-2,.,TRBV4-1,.,TGCGCCAGCAGCCAACCCTTGGGGGGTAAAAGGGGTGGCTACACCTTC,CASSQPLGGKRGGYTF
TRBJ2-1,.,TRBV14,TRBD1,TGTGCCAGCAGCCCCCGGGACAGGGTGAGGAATGAGCAGTTCTTC,CASSPRDRVRNEQFF
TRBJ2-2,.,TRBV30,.,TGTGCCTGGGCCGGTGGCGGTCACACCGGGGAGCTGTTTTTT,CAWAGGGHTGELFF
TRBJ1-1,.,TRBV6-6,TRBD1,TGTGCCAGCAGTTACAAAGACAGGGGGCCAGCTTTCTTT,CASSYKDRGPAFF
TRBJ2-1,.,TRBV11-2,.,TGTGCCAGCAGTACAGTCTCCTACAATGAGCAGTTCTTC,CASSTVSYNEQFF
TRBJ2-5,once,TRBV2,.,TGTGCCAGCAGTGAACGTGGCACCCAAGAGACCCAGTACTTC,CASSERGTQETQYF
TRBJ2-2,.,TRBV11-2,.,TGTGCCAGCAGCCTTCTTCGGCGGGTGAACACCGGGGAGCTGTTTTTT,CASSLLRRVNTGELFF
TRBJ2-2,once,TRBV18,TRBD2,TGTGCCAGCTCACCACCGTTACCTAGCGGGAGTGTTATTACCGGGGAGCTGTTTTTT,CASSPPLPSGSVITGELFF
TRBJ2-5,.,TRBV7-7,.,TGTGCTAGCAGCACCGACGGCGGAGAGACCCAGTACTTC,CASSTDGGETQYF
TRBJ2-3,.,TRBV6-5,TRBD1,TGTGCCAGCCGACAGGGGTACGCAGATACGCAGTATTTT,CASRQGYADTQYF
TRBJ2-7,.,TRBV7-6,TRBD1,TGTGCCAGCAGCAAACTGGACAGGGAGGACTACGAGCAGTACTTC,CASSKLDREDYEQYF
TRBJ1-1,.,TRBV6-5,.,TGTGCCAGCAGTTACGAAACAGGGAGGGACACTGAAGCTTTCTTT,CASSYETGRDTEAFF
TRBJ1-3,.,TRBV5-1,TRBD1,TGCGCCAGCAGCCCCGACAGGGGCTATGGAAACACCATATATTTT,CASSPDRGYGNTIYF
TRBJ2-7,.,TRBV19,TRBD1,TGTGCCAGTAGCATCCTTTTTAGGGGACAGGAGAACTACGAGCAGTACTTC,CASSILFRGQENYEQYF
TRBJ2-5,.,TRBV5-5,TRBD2,TGTGCCAGCAGCTGGACTAGCGGGTTCCAAGAGACCCAGTACTTC,CASSWTSGFQETQYF
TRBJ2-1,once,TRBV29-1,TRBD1,TGCAGCGAGGGGACAGGGGGTACCAATGAGCAGTTCTTC,CSEGTGGTNEQFF
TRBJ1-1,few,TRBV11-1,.,TGTGCCAGCAGCCCCTGGACAAGGAACACTGAAGCTTTCTTT,CASSPWTRNTEAFF
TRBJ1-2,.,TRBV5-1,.,TGCGCCAGCAGTCATAACAGCCAGTATGGCTACACCTTC,CASSHNSQYGYTF
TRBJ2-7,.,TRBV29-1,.,TGCAGCGTTGTGGCTCCCTGGAGCGAGCAGTACTTC,CSVVAPWSEQYF